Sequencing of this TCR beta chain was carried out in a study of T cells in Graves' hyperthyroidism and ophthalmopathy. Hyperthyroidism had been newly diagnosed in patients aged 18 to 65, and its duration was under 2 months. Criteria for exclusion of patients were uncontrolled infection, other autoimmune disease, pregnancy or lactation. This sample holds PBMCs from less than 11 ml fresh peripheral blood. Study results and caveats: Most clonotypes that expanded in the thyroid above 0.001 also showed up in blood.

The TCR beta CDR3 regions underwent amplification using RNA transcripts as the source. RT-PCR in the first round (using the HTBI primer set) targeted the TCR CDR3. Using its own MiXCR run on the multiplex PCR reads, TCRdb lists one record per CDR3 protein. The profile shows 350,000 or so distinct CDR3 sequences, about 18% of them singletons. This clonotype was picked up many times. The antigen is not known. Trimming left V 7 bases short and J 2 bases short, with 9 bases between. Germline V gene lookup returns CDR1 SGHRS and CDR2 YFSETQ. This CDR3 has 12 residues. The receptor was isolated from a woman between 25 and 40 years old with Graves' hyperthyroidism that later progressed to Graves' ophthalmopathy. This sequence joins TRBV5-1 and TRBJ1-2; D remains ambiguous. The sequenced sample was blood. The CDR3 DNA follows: TGCGCCAGCTCAACGTCGAACTATGGCTACACCTTC. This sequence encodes CASSTSNYGYTF.